This TCR beta chain was documented in a study of shared clonotypes between healthy human individuals. In its sample, this clone was seen once. Clones were read by immunoSEQ multiplex PCR, and TCRdb kept only the in-frame ones, dropping some. The sample lists approximately 2.5 million clones, approximately 93% occurring once. Germline-derived CDR1 and CDR2 are LNHDA and SQIVND (reference sequence). There are 12 residues in the CDR3. V dropped 5 bases and J dropped 6 bases, with 11 bases sitting between them. This clonotype was obtained from a man aged 18 to 35 in good health. Some clones in this sample may be carry-over from other donors' samples. Input material: naive CD4+ T cells from PBMCs. Subset noted: CD45RA+ positively selected. The genes are TRBV19 and TRBJ2-7; D may be TRBD1 (5 bases). The CDR3 bases are TGTGCCAGTAGTCACCGTGGGGCCGAGCAGTACTTC. Its protein is CASSHRGAEQYF.